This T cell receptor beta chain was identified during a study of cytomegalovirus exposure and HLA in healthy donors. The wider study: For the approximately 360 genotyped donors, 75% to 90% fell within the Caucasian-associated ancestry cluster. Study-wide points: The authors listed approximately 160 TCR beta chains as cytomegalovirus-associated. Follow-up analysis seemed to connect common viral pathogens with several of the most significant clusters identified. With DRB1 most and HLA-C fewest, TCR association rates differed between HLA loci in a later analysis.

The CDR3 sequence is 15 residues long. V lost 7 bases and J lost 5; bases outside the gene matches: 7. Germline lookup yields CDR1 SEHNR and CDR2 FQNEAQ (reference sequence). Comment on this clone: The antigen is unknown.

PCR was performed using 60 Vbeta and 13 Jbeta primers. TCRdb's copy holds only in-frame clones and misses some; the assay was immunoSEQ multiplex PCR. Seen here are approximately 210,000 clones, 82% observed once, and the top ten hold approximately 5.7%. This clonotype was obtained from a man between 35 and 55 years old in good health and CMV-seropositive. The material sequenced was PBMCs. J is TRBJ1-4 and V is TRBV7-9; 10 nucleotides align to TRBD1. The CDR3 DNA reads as TGTGCCAGCACCCTCCGGACAGGGGGGAATGAAAAACTGTTTTTT. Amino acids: CASTLRTGGNEKLFF.